These 7 T cell receptor beta chains came from one sample sequenced in a study of vaccination and CD4 T cells after COVID-19. No antigen has been identified for these receptors. The Oncomine TCR Beta short-read assay was applied to DNA of cultured CD4+ T cells. TCRdb redid the calling of the PCR reads with MiXCR, one entry per CDR3 protein. This sample has about 11,000 distinct CDR3 sequences, with about three quarters found just once. Treatment here: approximately nine-day PBMC culture with coronavirus spike peptide pools or control peptides (ViraFEST assay). The source material was CD4+ T cells from blood, cultured in vitro. The receptor source for this set is a human donor who had recovered from COVID-19.

The V call is TRBV28, the J call TRBJ2-1; the D gene is possibly TRBD2 (5 bases). Trimming stripped 6 bases from V and 4 bases from J, with 19 bases between. The CDR3 sequence is 16 residues long. Germline V gene data show CDR1 as MDHEN and CDR2 as SYDVKM. This CDR3 reads CASSPLTRVIYNEQFF. The DNA for the CDR3 is TGTGCCAGCAGCCCTCTCACGAGGGTCATATACAATGAGCAGTTCTTC.

This clonotype was detected only once. V usage is TRBV11-3 and J usage is TRBJ1-6, with 9 bases that match TRBD1. Germline V gives CDR1 SGHNT, CDR2 YENEEA. The CDR3 has 16 amino acids. V lost 5 bases and J lost 10; bases outside the gene matches: 12. This CDR3 reads CASSEQGAGGYSPLHF. The CDR3 nucleotides are TGTGCCAGCAGCGAACAGGGGGCAGGGGGATACTCACCCCTCCACTTT.

The J gene is TRBJ1-2, the V gene TRBV7-2, with TRBD1 matching over 11 bases. Germline V lookup: CDR1 SGHTA, CDR2 FQGNSA. The CDR3 totals 14 residues. The ends lost 6 bases at V and 3 bases at J; junction bases unmatched: 3. The CDR3 sequence is CASRDRGRDYGYTF. In nucleotides, the CDR3 is TGTGCCAGCAGGGACAGGGGGCGCGACTATGGCTACACCTTC.

The gene calls are TRBV28 and TRBJ1-1, with 9 nucleotides matching TRBD1. Looked up from germline, CDR1 is MDHEN and CDR2 is SYDVKM. V trimming: 5 bases; J trimming: 1 base; junction bases outside the gene matches: 8. The CDR3 totals 16 residues. The CDR3 nucleotides read TGTGCCAGCAGTGCCACACAGGGGGCACGGAACACTGAAGCTTTCTTT. Protein product: CASSATQGARNTEAFF.

This chain links TRBV20-1 with TRBJ2-4, with 7 bases that match TRBD2. With V trimmed by 3 bases and J by 5 bases, 4 bases remained unmatched. Germline V gene lookup returns CDR1 DFQATT and CDR2 SNEGSKA (reference sequence). The CDR3 runs 13 residues. CDR3 DNA sequence: TGCAGTGCTAGCGGGAGGAAGGAAAACATTCAGTACTTC. Translation: CSASGRKENIQYF.

Note on this clonotype: In this CDR3 the conserved last residue, phenylalanine or tryptophan, is missing, so a read error is likely. The chain employs TRBV5-5 and TRBJ2-7; the match to TRBD2 covers 12 bases. Germline lookup yields CDR1 SGHKS and CDR2 YYEKEE (reference sequence). The junction had 5 bases not matched to a gene; V was cut back by 4 bases and J by 0 bases. The CDR3 is 16 amino acids. The CDR3 sequence: CASSPRLAGASYEQYS. Written as DNA, the CDR3 is TGTGCCAGCAGCCCAAGACTAGCGGGGGCCTCCTACGAGCAGTACTCC.

In this sample, this clonotype turned up a few times. The chain joins TRBV12-3 or TRBV12-4 to TRBJ2-3; 11 bases match TRBD2. The V and J ends lost 6 bases and 1 base, in that order; junction bases with no gene match: 6. The CDR3 spans 16 residues. CDR3 amino acids: CASSSGGLAGTDTQYF. In nucleotides, the CDR3 is TGTGCCAGCAGCTCAGGGGGACTAGCGGGCACAGATACGCAGTATTTT.